The 23 T cell receptor beta chains in this list originate from one sample, sequenced in a study of post-analysis software for immune sequencing data. Study-level points and caveats: With TRBV5-6, TRBV5-1 and TRBV20-1 included, about five TRBV segments were more frequent in patients than in controls.

Antigen specificity for these receptors is unknown. Included in the TCR beta cDNA libraries were unique molecular identifiers. MiXCR, applied by TCRdb to the PCR reads, yields one record per CDR3 protein. Seen here are roughly 580,000 distinct CDR3 sequences, roughly two fifths observed once, and the top ten hold 1.7%. The sample comprised blood. The receptors were gathered from a girl aged 10 to 17 with multiple sclerosis.

Details on this clonotype: At one end the junction does not follow the germline gene, possibly because of a read error. The chain carries TRBV10-3 and TRBJ1-1; D uncertain. Per the germline V gene, CDR1 is ENHRY and CDR2 is SYGVKD. This CDR3 contains 14 residues. CDR3 protein: CAVSGRSMNTEAFF. The CDR3 DNA reads TGTGCCGTCAGTGGGCGGAGTATGAACACTGAAGCTTTCTTT.

The V call is TRBV10-3, the J call TRBJ2-7; D unclear. The assigned J gene may be wrong: the sequence end matches TRBJ2-4 better. The CDR3 consists of 13 residues. Germline V CDR1 and CDR2: ENHRY, SYGVKD. The CDR3 DNA reads as TGTGCCATCAGTGAGTCGAATCTGAACATTCAGTACTTC. Residues: CAISESNLNIQYF.

This clonotype was observed a handful of times. This chain connects TRBV24-1 to TRBJ2-5; D is unclear. The V gene's germline CDR1 is KGHDR and CDR2 SFDVKD. The CDR3 is made up of 16 amino acids. Trimming removed 3 bases from V and 2 bases from J, with 15 bases in between. The CDR3 is CATSDQSAGIQETQYF. The CDR3 nucleotides read TGTGCCACCAGTGATCAATCCGCCGGAATACAAGAGACCCAGTACTTC.

This chain connects TRBV5-1 to TRBJ2-7, with D perhaps being TRBD1 or TRBD2 (5 bases each). The CDR3 covers 14 residues. V shed 0 bases and J shed 10 bases, with 17 bases lying between them. CDR1 is SGHRS, CDR2 YFSETQ, per germline. The CDR3 bases are TGCGCCAGCAGCTTGGACACCGGGCGGTGGGACCAGTACTTC. Translating it yields CASSLDTGRWDQYF. Full variable domain (rest looked up from reference TRBV5-1 and TRBJ2-7): KAGVTQTPRYLIKTRGQQVTLSCSPISGHRSVSWYQQTPGQGLQFLFEYFSETQRNKGNFPGRFSGRQFSNSRSEMNVSTLELGDSALYLCASSLDTGRWDQYFGPGTRLTVT.

The chain joins TRBV6-6 to TRBJ1-2, with 11 bases aligning to TRBD1. Germline CDR1 MNHNY, CDR2 SVGAGI (reference sequence). V lost 4 bases and J lost 4; bases outside the gene matches: 5. The CDR3 totals 15 residues. CDR3 loop: CASSSDRGRIYGYTF. The CDR3, as DNA: TGTGCCAGCAGTTCGGACAGGGGGCGCATCTATGGCTACACCTTC.

This clonotype was counted a few times. The rearrangement links TRBV12-3 or TRBV12-4 to TRBJ2-3, with a possible D match to TRBD2 (5 bases). Trimming cost V 4 bases and J 4 bases, with 18 bases left between them. The CDR3 runs 16 residues. The CDR3 DNA is TGTGCCAGCAGTTCCCGGTGGGGTAGCGCGGCAGATACGCAGTATTTT. Amino acids: CASSSRWGSAADTQYF.

CDR3 region: CASSSTSDRKTRNEQFF. In DNA, the CDR3 is TGCGCCAGCAGCTCGACCTCCGACAGGAAAACGAGAAATGAGCAGTTCTTC. The rearrangement uses TRBV5-1 and TRBJ2-1, with D possibly being TRBD1 (6 bases). Trimming stripped 3 bases from V and 7 bases from J, with 23 bases between. This CDR3 is built from 17 residues. Germline-derived CDR1 and CDR2 are SGHRS and YFSETQ. Combining the CDR3 with reference TRBV5-1 and TRBJ2-1 gives the whole variable domain KAGVTQTPRYLIKTRGQQVTLSCSPISGHRSVSWYQQTPGQGLQFLFEYFSETQRNKGNFPGRFSGRQFSNSRSEMNVSTLELGDSALYLCASSSTSDRKTRNEQFFGPGTRLTVL.

This clonotype was seen a handful of times. The chain joins TRBV5-1 to TRBJ2-1, with a weak D call TRBD2 (6 bases). Germline CDR1 and CDR2: SGHRS and YFSETQ. The V and J ends lost 3 bases and 7 bases respectively, with 17 bases between them. The CDR3 covers 15 residues. Written as DNA, the CDR3 is TGCGCCAGCAGCTGGGGACTCCCCGGAAGAAATGAGCAGTTCTTC. This translates into CASSWGLPGRNEQFF.

V and J are TRBV5-1 and TRBJ2-1; 8 bases map to TRBD2. CDR3 length: 15 amino acids. With V trimmed by 7 bases and J by 10 bases, 16 bases remained unmatched. Germline V gene sequence: CDR1 SGHRS, CDR2 YFSETQ. The CDR3 DNA is TGCGCCAGCGGTCTACAGTTGGCGGGGGGACCGGAGCAGTTCTTC. Translated: CASGLQLAGGPEQFF.

A word on this clonotype: A junction end diverges from the germline sequence, so it may reflect a read error. V gene TRBV5-5 combines with J gene TRBJ2-5; 9 nucleotides line up with TRBD2. This CDR3 has 16 amino acids. CDR1 SGHKS and CDR2 YYEKEE come from the germline V gene (reference sequence). The CDR3 sequence is CPSSLGLGLATETQYF. The CDR3 region has the DNA TGTCCCAGCAGCTTGGGACTTGGACTAGCGACAGAGACCCAGTACTTC.

The chain recombines TRBV27 with TRBJ2-6; D gene ambiguous. This CDR3 has 15 amino acids. Trimming stripped 6 bases from V and 0 bases from J, with 9 bases between. Germline lookup yields CDR1 MNHEY and CDR2 SMNVEV (reference sequence). CDR3 residues: CASRGWVSGANVLTF. CDR3 nucleotide sequence: TGTGCCAGCAGGGGGTGGGTCTCTGGGGCCAACGTCCTGACTTTC.

V gene TRBV20-1 combines with J gene TRBJ1-5; D may be TRBD1 (6 bases). Trimming pared 5 bases from V and 5 bases from J, leaving 19 bases between. This CDR3 is 15 amino acids long. Germline loops: CDR1 DFQATT, CDR2 SNEGSKA (reference sequence). CDR3 coding DNA: TGCAGTGCTTCACCCTCTACAGGGTTGCATCAGCCCCAGCATTTT. This encodes CSASPSTGLHQPQHF.

This chain connects TRBV20-1 to TRBJ1-1; D call uncertain. Germline values: CDR1 DFQATT, CDR2 SNEGSKA (reference sequence). The ends were cut back, 3 bases at V and 0 bases at J, with 8 bases in the middle. The CDR3 loop spans 13 amino acids. The CDR3 DNA reads as TGCAGTGCTAGTGGAAACGTGAACACTGAAGCTTTCTTT. This codes for CSASGNVNTEAFF.

This clonotype has only a few counts. CDR3 DNA sequence: TGCGCCAGCAGCTTGGCCGGGACAGGGGGGTCCTACGAGCAGTACTTC. Amino acids: CASSLAGTGGSYEQYF. The chain combines TRBV5-1 with TRBJ2-7; 11 positions match TRBD1. This CDR3 has 16 residues. The junction had 3 bases not matched to a gene; V was cut back by 0 bases and J by 1 base. Per germline, CDR1 SGHRS and CDR2 YFSETQ. The variable domain in full, with the rest retrieved from reference TRBV5-1 and TRBJ2-7, is KAGVTQTPRYLIKTRGQQVTLSCSPISGHRSVSWYQQTPGQGLQFLFEYFSETQRNKGNFPGRFSGRQFSNSRSEMNVSTLELGDSALYLCASSLAGTGGSYEQYFGPGTRLTVT.

This chain uses TRBV4-1 with TRBJ2-7; D is possibly TRBD1 (6 bases). Trimming stripped 3 bases from V and 0 bases from J, with 18 bases between. CDR1 and CDR2 from the germline V gene are MGHRA and YSYEKL. The CDR3 runs 17 residues. Here the CDR3 DNA reads TGCGCCAGCAGCCAGCGGATCCTCAGGGGAAGCTCCTACGAGCAGTACTTC. It encodes CASSQRILRGSSYEQYF.

J is TRBJ2-1 and V is TRBV5-1; the match to TRBD1 covers 7 bases. The DNA end is a closer match to TRBJ2-7, so the J assignment may be wrong. The CDR3 has 15 amino acids. The germline V gene encodes CDR1 SGHRS and CDR2 YFSETQ. Here the CDR3 DNA reads TGCGCCAGCAGCTTACGGGACAGCCTCTACAATGAGCAGTACTTC. Translation: CASSLRDSLYNEQYF.

This clonotype was seen only a few times. The gene calls are TRBV20-1 and TRBJ1-4; 8 bases are a match to TRBD1. The length of the CDR3 is 14 residues. Germline V gene lookup returns CDR1 DFQATT and CDR2 SNEGSKA (reference sequence). The trim removed 3 bases at V and 5 bases at J, leaving 5 bases unmatched. CDR3: CSASQGQGNEKLFF. The CDR3 region has the DNA TGCAGTGCTAGTCAAGGACAGGGCAATGAAAAACTGTTTTTT.

J is TRBJ2-3 and V is TRBV5-1; 13 positions match TRBD2. The V and J ends lost 4 bases and 2 bases, in that order; junction bases with no gene match: 7. CDR1 is SGHRS, CDR2 YFSETQ, per germline. The CDR3 extends over 17 amino acids. CDR3 amino acids: CASSLLGLAGTTDTQYF. CDR3 in DNA: TGCGCCAGCAGCCTATTGGGACTAGCGGGAACCACAGATACGCAGTATTTT.

The chain uses TRBV5-1 and TRBJ2-1; a possible D gene is TRBD1 (5 bases). The ends were cut back, 2 bases at V and 9 bases at J, with 9 bases in the middle. The CDR3 runs 12 residues. Germline V gives CDR1 SGHRS, CDR2 YFSETQ. This CDR3 is CASSFTGSEQFF. In DNA form, the CDR3 reads TGCGCCAGCAGCTTTACAGGTTCTGAGCAGTTCTTC.

This clonotype was counted between two and nine times. The genes are TRBV5-6 and TRBJ2-4; tentatively, D is TRBD1 or TRBD2 (5 bases each). The DNA end favors TRBJ2-5, so the J call may be wrong. CDR3 length: 13 residues. Germline CDR1 and CDR2: SGHDT and YYEEEE. CDR3 sequence (DNA): TGTGCCAGCAGCTTGCGAGGGCAGGGGACCCAGTACTTC. Translated: CASSLRGQGTQYF.

V is TRBV7-2 and J is TRBJ2-5; 9 nucleotides agree with TRBD2. CDR3 length equals 15 residues. CDR1 and CDR2 from the germline V gene are SGHTA and FQGNSA. After removal of 3 bases from V and 1 base from J, the junction contained 3 bases not matched to a gene. The CDR3: CASSLLAGLQETQYF. The CDR3 DNA is TGTGCCAGCAGCTTGCTAGCGGGACTCCAAGAGACCCAGTACTTC.

The chain employs TRBV5-1 and TRBJ2-7; TRBD1 is a possible D gene (6 bases). Germline CDR1 and CDR2: SGHRS and YFSETQ. V was trimmed by 4 bases and J by 5 bases, leaving 19 bases between them. CDR3 length: 15 amino acids. The CDR3 loop is CASSNLLAGEHEQYF. Here the CDR3 DNA reads TGCGCCAGCAGCAACCTCTTGGCAGGGGAACACGAGCAGTACTTC.

The chain carries TRBV5-1 and TRBJ1-1; D is perhaps TRBD1 (5 bases). The CDR3 runs 13 residues. The V gene lost 0 bases and the J gene lost 6 bases, with 9 bases spanning the gap. Germline-derived CDR1 and CDR2 are SGHRS and YFSETQ. The CDR3 DNA reads as TGCGCCAGCAGCTTGGCACAGGACTCTGAAGCTTTCTTT. Residues: CASSLAQDSEAFF.